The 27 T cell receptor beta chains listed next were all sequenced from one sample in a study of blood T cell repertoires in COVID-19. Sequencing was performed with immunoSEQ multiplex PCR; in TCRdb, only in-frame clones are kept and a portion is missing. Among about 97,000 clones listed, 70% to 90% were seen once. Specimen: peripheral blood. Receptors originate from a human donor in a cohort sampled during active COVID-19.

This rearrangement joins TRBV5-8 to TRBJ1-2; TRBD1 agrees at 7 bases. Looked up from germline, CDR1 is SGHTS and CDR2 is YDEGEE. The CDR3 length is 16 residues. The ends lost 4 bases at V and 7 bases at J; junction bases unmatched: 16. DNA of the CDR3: TGTGCCAGCAGCCTGGACCGTCGACAGGGTAGTTCTGGCTACACCTTC. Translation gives CASSLDRRQGSSGYTF.

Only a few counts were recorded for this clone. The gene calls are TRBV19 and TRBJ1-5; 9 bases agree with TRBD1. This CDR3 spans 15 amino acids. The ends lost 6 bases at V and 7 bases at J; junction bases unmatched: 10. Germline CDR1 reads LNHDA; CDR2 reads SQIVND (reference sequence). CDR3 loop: CASSDRGSSGQPQHF. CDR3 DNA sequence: TGTGCCAGTAGCGACAGGGGGAGTTCTGGGCAGCCCCAGCATTTT.

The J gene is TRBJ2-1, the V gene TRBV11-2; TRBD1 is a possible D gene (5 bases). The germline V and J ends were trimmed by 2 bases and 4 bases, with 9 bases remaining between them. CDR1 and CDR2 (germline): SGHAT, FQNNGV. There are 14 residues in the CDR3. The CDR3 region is CASSLSRDYNEQFF. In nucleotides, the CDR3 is TGTGCCAGCAGCTTATCCAGGGATTACAATGAGCAGTTCTTC. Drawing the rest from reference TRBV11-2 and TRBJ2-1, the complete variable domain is EAGVAQSPRYKIIEKRQSVAFWCNPISGHATLYWYQQILGQGPKLLIQFQNNGVVDDSQLPKDRFSAERLKGVDSTLKIQPAKLEDSAVYLCASSLSRDYNEQFFGPGTRLTVL.

The CDR3 bases are TGTGCCAGTAGGCCCGGGACAGGCCGCTTAAGCGAAAAACTGTTTTTT. Translated: CASRPGTGRLSEKLFF. The V gene is TRBV19, the J gene TRBJ1-4, with TRBD1 matching over 8 bases. In germline, CDR1 is LNHDA, CDR2 SQIVND (reference sequence). This CDR3 contains 16 residues. V trimming: 6 bases; J trimming: 8 bases; junction bases outside the gene matches: 14.

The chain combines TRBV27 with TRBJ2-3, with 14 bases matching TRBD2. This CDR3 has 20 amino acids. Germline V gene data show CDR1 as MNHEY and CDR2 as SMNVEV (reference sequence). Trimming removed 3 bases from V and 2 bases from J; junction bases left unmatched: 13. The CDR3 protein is CASSFYPGLAGVGVTDTQYF. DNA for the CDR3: TGTGCCAGCAGTTTTTACCCGGGACTAGCGGGAGTGGGTGTCACAGATACGCAGTATTTT.

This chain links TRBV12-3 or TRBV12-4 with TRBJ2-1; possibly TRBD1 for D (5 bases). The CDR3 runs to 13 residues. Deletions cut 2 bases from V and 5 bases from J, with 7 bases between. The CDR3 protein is CASSLRGNNEQFF. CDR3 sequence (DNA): TGTGCCAGCAGTTTAAGGGGCAACAATGAGCAGTTCTTC.

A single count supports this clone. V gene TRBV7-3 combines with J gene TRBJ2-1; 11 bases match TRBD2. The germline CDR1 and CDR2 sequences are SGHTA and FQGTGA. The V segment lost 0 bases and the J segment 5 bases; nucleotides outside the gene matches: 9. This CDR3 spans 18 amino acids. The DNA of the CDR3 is TGTGCCAGCAGCTTAACGTATAGCGGGAGGGCCTTACACAATGAGCAGTTCTTC. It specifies CASSLTYSGRALHNEQFF. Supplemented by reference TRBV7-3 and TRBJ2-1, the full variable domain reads GAGVSQTPSNKVTEKGKYVELRCDPISGHTALYWYRQSLGQGPEFLIYFQGTGAADDSGLPNDRFFAVRPEGSVSTLKIQRTERGDSAVYLCASSLTYSGRALHNEQFFGPGTRLTVL.

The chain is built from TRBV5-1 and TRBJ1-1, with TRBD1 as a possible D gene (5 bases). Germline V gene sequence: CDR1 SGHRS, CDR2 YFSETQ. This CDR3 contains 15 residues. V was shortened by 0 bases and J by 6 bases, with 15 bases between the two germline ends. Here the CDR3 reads CASSLDGGRGAEAFF. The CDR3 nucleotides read TGCGCCAGCAGCTTGGACGGTGGCCGGGGGGCTGAAGCTTTCTTT.

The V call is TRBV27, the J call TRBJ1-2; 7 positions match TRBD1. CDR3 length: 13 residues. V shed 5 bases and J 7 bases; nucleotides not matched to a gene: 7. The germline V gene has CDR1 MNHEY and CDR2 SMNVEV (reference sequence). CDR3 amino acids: CASSASTGFGYTF. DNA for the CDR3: TGTGCCAGCAGTGCGTCGACAGGGTTTGGCTACACCTTC.

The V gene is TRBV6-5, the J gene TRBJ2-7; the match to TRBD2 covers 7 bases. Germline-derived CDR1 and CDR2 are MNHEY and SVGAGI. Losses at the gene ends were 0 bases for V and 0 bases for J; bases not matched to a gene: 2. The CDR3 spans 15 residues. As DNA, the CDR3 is TGTGCCAGCAGTTACTCAGGCGGGAGCTCCTACGAGCAGTACTTC. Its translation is CASSYSGGSSYEQYF.

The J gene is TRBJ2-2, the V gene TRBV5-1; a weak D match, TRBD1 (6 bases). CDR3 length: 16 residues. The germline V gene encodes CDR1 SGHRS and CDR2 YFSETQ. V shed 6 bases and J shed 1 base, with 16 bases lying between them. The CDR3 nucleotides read TGCGCCAGCACTGATCAGGGGAGCCTGAACACCGGGGAGCTGTTTTTT. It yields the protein CASTDQGSLNTGELFF. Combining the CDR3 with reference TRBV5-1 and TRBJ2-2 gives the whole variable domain KAGVTQTPRYLIKTRGQQVTLSCSPISGHRSVSWYQQTPGQGLQFLFEYFSETQRNKGNFPGRFSGRQFSNSRSEMNVSTLELGDSALYLCASTDQGSLNTGELFFGEGSRLTVL.

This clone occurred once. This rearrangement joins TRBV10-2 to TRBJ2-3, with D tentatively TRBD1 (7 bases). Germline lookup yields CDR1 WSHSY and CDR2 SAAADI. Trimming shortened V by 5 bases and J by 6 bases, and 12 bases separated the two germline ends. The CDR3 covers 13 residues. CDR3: CASSKTGRDTQYF. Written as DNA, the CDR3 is TGCGCCAGCAGTAAGACAGGGAGGGATACGCAGTATTTT.

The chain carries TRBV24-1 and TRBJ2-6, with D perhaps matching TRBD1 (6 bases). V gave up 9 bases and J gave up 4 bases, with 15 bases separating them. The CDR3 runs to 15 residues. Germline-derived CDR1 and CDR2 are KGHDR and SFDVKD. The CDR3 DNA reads TGTGCCACCGCGTACGCAGGGGCCGGGGCCAACGTCCTGACTTTC. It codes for CATAYAGAGANVLTF.

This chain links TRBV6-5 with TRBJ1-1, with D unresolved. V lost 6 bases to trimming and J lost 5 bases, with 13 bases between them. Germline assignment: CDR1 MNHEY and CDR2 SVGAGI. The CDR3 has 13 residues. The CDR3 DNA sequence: TGTGCCAGCAGGCCTCCGGGGAGAACTGAAGCTTTCTTT. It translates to CASRPPGRTEAFF.

The CDR3 spells CASSLVGSETAGGEQYF. The CDR3 bases are TGCGCCAGCAGCTTGGTCGGCAGCGAGACCGCGGGGGGAGAGCAGTACTTC. V is TRBV5-1 and J is TRBJ2-7; TRBD2 matches 8 bases. The CDR3 is 17 amino acids. V lost 0 bases, J lost 7 bases, and 15 bases stayed unmatched. CDR1 SGHRS and CDR2 YFSETQ come from the germline V gene.

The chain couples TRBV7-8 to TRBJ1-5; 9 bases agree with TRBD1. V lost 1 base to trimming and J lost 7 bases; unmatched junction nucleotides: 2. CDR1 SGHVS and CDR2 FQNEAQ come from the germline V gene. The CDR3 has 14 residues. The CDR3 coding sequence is TGTGCCAGCAGCTTAGTTACAGGGGGCCAGCCCCAGCATTTT. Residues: CASSLVTGGQPQHF.

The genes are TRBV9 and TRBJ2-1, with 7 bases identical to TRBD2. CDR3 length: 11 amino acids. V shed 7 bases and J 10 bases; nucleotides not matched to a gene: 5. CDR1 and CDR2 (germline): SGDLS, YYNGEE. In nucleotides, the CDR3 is TGTGCCAGCCAGCGGGATCAAGAGCAGTTCTTC. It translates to CASQRDQEQFF.

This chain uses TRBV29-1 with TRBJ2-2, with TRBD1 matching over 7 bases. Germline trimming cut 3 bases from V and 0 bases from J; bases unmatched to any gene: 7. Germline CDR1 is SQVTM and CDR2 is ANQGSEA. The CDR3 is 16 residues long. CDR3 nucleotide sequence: TGCAGCGTTGATTCAGGGGACAGCTCGAACACCGGGGAGCTGTTTTTT. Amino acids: CSVDSGDSSNTGELFF.

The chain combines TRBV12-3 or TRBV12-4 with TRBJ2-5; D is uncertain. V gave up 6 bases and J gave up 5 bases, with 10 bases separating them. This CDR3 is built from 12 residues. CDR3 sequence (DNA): TGTGCCAGCAGGGCCCTTGGCGAGACCCAGTACTTC. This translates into CASRALGETQYF.

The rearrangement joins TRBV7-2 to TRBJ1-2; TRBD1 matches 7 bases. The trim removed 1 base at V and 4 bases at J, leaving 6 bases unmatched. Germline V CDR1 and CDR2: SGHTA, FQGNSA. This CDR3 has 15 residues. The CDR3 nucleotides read TGTGCCAGCAGCTTAGTGGGGACAGTTGTCTATGGCTACACCTTC. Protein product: CASSLVGTVVYGYTF.

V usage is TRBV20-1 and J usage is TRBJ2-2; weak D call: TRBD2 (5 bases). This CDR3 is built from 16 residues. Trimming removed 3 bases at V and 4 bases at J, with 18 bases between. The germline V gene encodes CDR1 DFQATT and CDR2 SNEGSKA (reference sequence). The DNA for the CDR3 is TGCAGTGCTAGTAAGCCGGGAATTCAAGGCACCGGGGAGCTGTTTTTT. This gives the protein CSASKPGIQGTGELFF.

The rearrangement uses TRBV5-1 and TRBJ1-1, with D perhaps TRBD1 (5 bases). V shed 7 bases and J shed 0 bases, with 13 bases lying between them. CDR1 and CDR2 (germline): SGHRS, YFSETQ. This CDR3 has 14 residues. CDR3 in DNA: TGCGCCAGCGGAGCAGGGATTATGAACACTGAAGCTTTCTTT. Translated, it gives CASGAGIMNTEAFF.

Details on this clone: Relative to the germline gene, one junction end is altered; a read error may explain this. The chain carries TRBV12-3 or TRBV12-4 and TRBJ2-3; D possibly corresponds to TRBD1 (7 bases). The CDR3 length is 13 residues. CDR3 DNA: TGTGCCAGCAGTTGGATTGCGGGGACAGCCTCGAATTTT. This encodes CASSWIAGTASNF.

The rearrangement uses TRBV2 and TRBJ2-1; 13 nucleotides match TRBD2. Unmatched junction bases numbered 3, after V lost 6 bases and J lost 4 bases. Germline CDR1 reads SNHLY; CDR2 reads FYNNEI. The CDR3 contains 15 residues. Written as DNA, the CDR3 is TGTGCCAGCAGGAAACTAGCGGGGGGGTACAATGAGCAGTTCTTC. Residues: CASRKLAGGYNEQFF.

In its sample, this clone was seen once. CDR3 coding DNA: TGTGCCAGCAGTGAAAACGTGGGCGGGGCGGACGAGCAGTACTTC. Encoded protein: CASSENVGGADEQYF. V usage is TRBV6-1 and J usage is TRBJ2-7, with D possibly TRBD2 on 6 matching bases. Per germline, CDR1 MNHNS and CDR2 SASEGT. This CDR3 region has 15 residues. V was trimmed by 2 bases and J by 5 bases, leaving 16 bases between them.

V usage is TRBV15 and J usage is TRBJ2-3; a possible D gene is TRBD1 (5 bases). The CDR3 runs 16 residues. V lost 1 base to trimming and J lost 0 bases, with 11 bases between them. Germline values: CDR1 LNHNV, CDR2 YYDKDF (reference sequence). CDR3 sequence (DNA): TGTGCCACCAGCAGAGTTAAGGGGTCTAGCACAGATACGCAGTATTTT. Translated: CATSRVKGSSTDTQYF.

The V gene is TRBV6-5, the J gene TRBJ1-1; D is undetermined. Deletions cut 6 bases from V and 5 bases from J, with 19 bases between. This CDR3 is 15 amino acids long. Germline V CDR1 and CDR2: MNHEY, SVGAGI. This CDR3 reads CASRPLVRERTEAFF. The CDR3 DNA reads TGTGCCAGCAGGCCTTTAGTCCGGGAACGGACTGAAGCTTTCTTT.